The 5 T cell receptor beta chains below come from one sample, sequenced in a study of cytomegalovirus exposure and HLA in healthy donors. Primers included in the PCR were 60 Vbeta and 13 Jbeta primers. Sequenced by immunoSEQ multiplex PCR; TCRdb stores in-frame clones only, minus some. The top ten hold more than 3% of the sample, which has 99,000 or so clones, about 83% seen once. The sample was PBMCs. These receptor sequences come from a female donor in good health and CMV-seropositive.

The V and J genes are TRBV6-5 and TRBJ2-3; the D gene is possibly TRBD2 (6 bases). Trimming left V 4 bases short and J 0 bases short, with 14 bases between. Germline V CDR1 and CDR2: MNHEY, SVGAGI. The CDR3 runs to 16 residues. The CDR3 spells CASSSSVAASTDTQYF. CDR3 sequence (DNA): TGTGCCAGCAGTTCGTCCGTAGCGGCTAGCACAGATACGCAGTATTTT.

V is TRBV7-9 and J is TRBJ2-1; 10 positions agree with TRBD2. This CDR3 has 19 amino acids. Per germline, CDR1 SEHNR and CDR2 FQNEAQ (reference sequence). Trimming cost V 5 bases and J 2 bases; bases outside gene matches: 15. CDR3 sequence: CASSPSGASGSRAYNEQFF. The CDR3 DNA follows: TGTGCCAGCAGCCCCTCAGGGGCTAGCGGGAGTAGAGCCTACAATGAGCAGTTCTTC.

The chain has TRBV10-3 and TRBJ2-3; 8 bases fit TRBD1. V gave up 6 bases and J gave up 1 base; unmatched junction bases: 9. The CDR3 consists of 16 residues. Germline V gene lookup returns CDR1 ENHRY and CDR2 SYGVKD. The CDR3 reads CAIRDDRGSGTDTQYF. In nucleotides, the CDR3 is TGTGCCATCAGGGATGACAGGGGATCGGGCACAGATACGCAGTATTTT.

The CDR3: CAISQGRVNEQFF. CDR3 coding DNA: TGTGCCATCTCCCAGGGGAGGGTGAATGAGCAGTTCTTC. The rearrangement links TRBV10-3 to TRBJ2-1, with D possibly being TRBD2 (7 bases). This CDR3 region has 13 residues. The V gene lost 8 bases and the J gene lost 7 bases, with 15 bases spanning the gap. The V gene's germline CDR1 is ENHRY and CDR2 SYGVKD.

The rearrangement uses TRBV5-1 and TRBJ2-2, with D possibly TRBD1 on 5 matching bases. The CDR3 has 15 residues. Trimming removed 2 bases from V and 4 bases from J, with 12 bases in between. CDR1 SGHRS and CDR2 YFSETQ come from the germline V gene. CDR3 nucleotides: TGCGCCAGCAGCTTTCGTCAGGGTAGCACCGGGGAGCTGTTTTTT. It specifies CASSFRQGSTGELFF.